This T cell receptor (beta chain) came from a study of T cells after yellow fever vaccination. The study, taken as a whole, reports: High-abundance clonotypes from the bulk population could contaminate FACS-sorted repertoires. Weaker overall, the secondary response nonetheless peaked faster (day 5 versus 15).

There are many counts of this clonotype. As yet, its antigen is unknown. UMIs and a universal primer site were added when TCR cDNA was made by 5'RACE template switching. TCRdb redid the calling of the 5' RACE reads with MiXCR, one entry per CDR3 protein. The sample includes about 260,000 distinct CDR3 sequences, under 15% seen only once; the top ten take roughly 0.5%. This CDR3 region has 12 residues. V was pared by 5 bases and J by 4 bases, with 7 bases between. This chain links TRBV12-3 or TRBV12-4 with TRBJ2-3; D unresolved. The source of this sequence is a man aged 25-40 years who received the YFV17D yellow fever vaccine. Sequences were derived from CD4+ T cells sorted from PBMCs, sampled 45 days after the yellow fever booster vaccination. CDR3 sequence: CASSGWADTQYF. The CDR3 coding sequence is TGTGCCAGCAGTGGGTGGGCAGATACGCAGTATTTT.